What follows are 17 T cell receptor beta chains derived from one specimen sequenced in a study of identical twins. TCRdb redid the calling of the 5' RACE reads with MiXCR, one entry per CDR3 protein. This table has 540,000 or so distinct CDR3 sequences, around 24% appearing once. Separately, the same data were catalogued under a study of yellow fever vaccine responses in identical twins.

Sequencing was done on a sample of CD4+ T cells sorted from blood. The receptors shown here come from a woman aged 18-29 years in good health.

Turning to this clonotype: An end of the junction does not agree with germline; a read error may underlie this. The chain employs TRBV29-1 and TRBJ1-2, with unresolved D. The V gene's germline CDR1 is SQVTM and CDR2 ANQGSEA. The CDR3 loop spans 14 amino acids. The CDR3 reads CSVEGRGIDYSYTF. As DNA, the CDR3 is TGCAGCGTTGAGGGCCGGGGTATTGACTATAGCTACACCTTC.

A few counts support this clonotype. V and J are TRBV3-1 and TRBJ2-2; possibly TRBD1 for D (5 bases). CDR1 and CDR2 from the germline V gene are LGHDT and YNNKEL (reference sequence). Trimming removed 5 bases at V and 7 bases at J, with 17 bases between. The CDR3 consists of 15 residues. The CDR3 reads CASSYRGLVLGELFF. The DNA of the CDR3 is TGTGCCAGCAGCTATAGGGGCCTAGTCCTCGGGGAGCTGTTTTTT.

This clonotype has more than one count but fewer than ten. V and J are TRBV28 and TRBJ2-3, with D tentatively TRBD2 (5 bases). The CDR3 totals 14 residues. Germline assignment: CDR1 MDHEN and CDR2 SYDVKM. Between the trimmed V and J ends, which lost 7 bases and 0 bases, there was a span of 11 bases. The CDR3 sequence is CASKEASSTDTQYF. The CDR3 coding sequence is TGTGCCAGCAAGGAGGCCTCTAGCACAGATACGCAGTATTTT.

V usage is TRBV20-1 and J usage is TRBJ2-1; 8 nucleotides line up with TRBD2. The J segment lost 2 bases and the V segment lost 3 bases, leaving 6 bases of the junction unmatched. This CDR3 contains 15 residues. The germline V gene has CDR1 DFQATT and CDR2 SNEGSKA (reference sequence). CDR3 loop: CSARKIAGPYNEQFF. In DNA, the CDR3 is TGCAGTGCTAGGAAGATAGCGGGGCCCTACAATGAGCAGTTCTTC.

This sequence joins TRBV7-9 and TRBJ2-7, with 8 nucleotides matching TRBD1. The V segment lost 4 bases and the J segment 5 bases; nucleotides outside the gene matches: 7. The CDR3 has 14 residues. Germline CDR1 is SEHNR and CDR2 is FQNEAQ (reference sequence). The CDR3 reads CASSYGQGVHEQYV. CDR3 bases: TGTGCCAGCAGCTACGGACAGGGTGTCCACGAGCAGTACGTC.

V and J are TRBV10-3 and TRBJ1-2; D not certain. Trimming pared 2 bases from V and 5 bases from J, leaving 9 bases between. CDR3 length equals 13 residues. Germline lookup yields CDR1 ENHRY and CDR2 SYGVKD. The CDR3 here is CAISERNGYGYTF. DNA of the CDR3: TGTGCCATCAGTGAGCGTAACGGGTATGGCTACACCTTC.

This clonotype has a handful of counts. The chain joins TRBV12-3 or TRBV12-4 to TRBJ2-1, with 7 positions matching TRBD2. This CDR3 spans 16 amino acids. The J segment lost 5 bases and the V segment lost 3 bases, leaving 10 bases of the junction unmatched. The CDR3 loop is CASSFRSGKVNNEQFF. Written as DNA, the CDR3 is TGTGCCAGCAGTTTCAGAAGCGGGAAGGTTAACAATGAGCAGTTCTTC.

V gene TRBV20-1 combines with J gene TRBJ2-2; possibly TRBD2 for D (6 bases). Trimming left V 6 bases short and J 2 bases short, with 16 bases between. Germline lookup yields CDR1 DFQATT and CDR2 SNEGSKA (reference sequence). The CDR3 is 15 residues long. CDR3 loop: CSAPTSQHNTGELFF. In nucleotides, the CDR3 is TGCAGTGCCCCAACTAGCCAACATAACACCGGGGAGCTGTTTTTT.

The chain combines TRBV27 with TRBJ2-7, with D tentatively TRBD1 or TRBD2 (5 bases each). V lost 6 bases, J lost 12 bases, and 12 bases lay in between. In germline, CDR1 is MNHEY, CDR2 SMNVEV (reference sequence). The CDR3 totals 10 residues. CDR3: CASRSPGGYV. CDR3 coding DNA: TGTGCCAGCAGATCACCTGGGGGGTACGTC.

This clonotype was detected a few times. This chain joins TRBV9 and TRBJ2-2, with TRBD2 identical over 7 bases. Germline CDR1 and CDR2: SGDLS and YYNGEE. V shed 0 bases, J shed 5 bases, and the junction held 13 bases outside the gene matches. This CDR3 is 18 amino acids long. The CDR3 reads CASSVEPMGGGSTGELFF. CDR3 coding DNA: TGTGCCAGCAGCGTAGAGCCAATGGGGGGGGGTTCTACCGGGGAGCTGTTTTTT.

This clonotype came up a few times. CDR3 amino acids: CASSLGLARTDTQYF. The CDR3 nucleotides are TGTGCCAGCAGCTTGGGACTAGCCCGCACAGATACGCAGTATTTT. This chain links TRBV7-9 with TRBJ2-3; 9 positions match TRBD2. Trimming took 3 bases from V and 1 from J; bases not matched to a gene: 2. Germline lookup yields CDR1 SEHNR and CDR2 FQNEAQ (reference sequence). The CDR3 contains 15 residues.

This CDR3 is CASRIREGRYNEQFF. In DNA, the CDR3 is TGTGCCAGCAGAATCCGGGAGGGCCGGTACAATGAGCAGTTCTTC. The chain uses TRBV27 and TRBJ2-1, with TRBD2 matching 8 bases. Losses at the gene ends were 6 bases for V and 4 bases for J; bases not matched to a gene: 8. There are 15 residues in the CDR3. Germline V CDR1 and CDR2: MNHEY, SMNVEV (reference sequence).

This clonotype appeared a few times. The J gene is TRBJ2-5, the V gene TRBV20-1; D unresolved. V shed 3 bases and J shed 5 bases, with 19 bases lying between them. Germline-derived CDR1 and CDR2 are DFQATT and SNEGSKA (reference sequence). The CDR3 sequence is 15 residues long. The DNA of the CDR3 is TGCAGTGCTAGGGGAATAGGACGAGCCGGGGAGACCCAGTACTTC. Residues: CSARGIGRAGETQYF.

V is TRBV7-2 and J is TRBJ2-3; no definite D call. There are 14 residues in the CDR3. V was clipped by 1 base and J by 6 bases, with 11 bases between them. Germline CDR1 is SGHTA and CDR2 is FQGNSA. CDR3 DNA: TGTGCCAGCAGCTTAGGGAGCGTAAAGGATACGCAGTATTTT. It encodes CASSLGSVKDTQYF.

This clonotype was seen once. The chain has TRBV7-9 and TRBJ2-7, with 10 bases that match TRBD1. From germline, CDR1 is SEHNR and CDR2 FQNEAQ (reference sequence). Trimming at V came to 6 bases and at J to 5 bases, leaving 7 bases not matched to a gene. This CDR3 is 14 amino acids long. The CDR3 DNA is TGTGCCAGCAGTTTCGGACAGGGGGAACACGAGCAGTACTTC. It codes for CASSFGQGEHEQYF.

This clonotype was counted between two and nine times. The chain combines TRBV7-6 with TRBJ2-7; D might be TRBD2 (6 bases). CDR1 is SGHVS, CDR2 FNYEAQ, per germline. There are 13 residues in the CDR3. V lost 2 bases, J lost 6 bases, and 11 bases lay in between. Here the CDR3 DNA reads TGTGCCAGCAGCTTAAGGACTACGGGCGAGCAGTACTTC. Amino acids: CASSLRTTGEQYF.

The J gene is TRBJ2-1, the V gene TRBV9; no clear D gene. The germline V gene has CDR1 SGDLS and CDR2 YYNGEE. This CDR3 is built from 12 residues. The ends were cut back, 3 bases at V and 9 bases at J, with 10 bases in the middle. The CDR3: CASSGSTAEQFF. In DNA, the CDR3 is TGTGCCAGCAGCGGATCTACGGCTGAGCAGTTCTTC.